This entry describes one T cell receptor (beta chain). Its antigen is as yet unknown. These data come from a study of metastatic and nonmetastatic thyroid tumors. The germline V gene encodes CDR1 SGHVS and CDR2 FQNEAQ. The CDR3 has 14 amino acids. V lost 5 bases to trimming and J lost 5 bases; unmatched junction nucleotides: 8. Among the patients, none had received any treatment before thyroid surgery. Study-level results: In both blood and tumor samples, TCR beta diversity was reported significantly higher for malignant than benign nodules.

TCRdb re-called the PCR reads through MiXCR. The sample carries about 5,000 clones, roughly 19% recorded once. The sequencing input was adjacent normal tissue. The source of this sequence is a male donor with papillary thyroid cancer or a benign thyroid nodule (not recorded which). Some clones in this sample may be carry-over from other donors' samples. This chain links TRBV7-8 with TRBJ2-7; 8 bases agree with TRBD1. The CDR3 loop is CASSPGQGNHEQYF. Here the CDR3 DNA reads TGTGCCAGCAGCCCCGGACAGGGTAACCACGAGCAGTACTTC.